This TCR beta chain was profiled in a study of blood T cell dynamics during melanoma immunotherapy. Across the whole study: First-line therapy was either pembrolizumab or nivolumab with ipilimumab for metastatic melanoma. Overall study findings and caveats: PBMC repertoires of eventual disease-control patients split at W3 into clonality or diversity gains.

Notes on this clone: No antigen is known for it.

Germline-derived CDR1 and CDR2 are MRHNA and SNTAGT. This CDR3 contains 17 residues. Trimming removed 3 bases from V and 1 base from J; junction bases left unmatched: 10. The repertoire was sequenced with immunoSEQ multiplex PCR; TCRdb's copy has only in-frame clones and lacks some. The table lists a few thousand clones, about four fifths of them singletons. Sample time point: week 3, after first cycle of checkpoint inhibitor. At 12 weeks after first infusion, RECIST 1.1 defined response for most patients. The specimen comprised blood, sampled from a patient treated with checkpoint blockade. The chain combines TRBV6-4 with TRBJ2-3, with 7 bases that match TRBD2. The clonotype was recovered from a human donor with melanoma. CDR3 DNA: TGTGCCAGCAGTGAAAGAGCGGAGGGAGGGGGCACAGATACGCAGTATTTT. This sequence encodes CASSERAEGGGTDTQYF.